Below, 21 T cell receptor beta chains from the same sample are listed, as sequenced in a study of T cell responses to AZD1222 COVID-19 vaccine. Measured with immunoSEQ multiplex PCR; TCRdb has only the in-frame clones, and not every one. The repertoire holds about 140,000 clones, roughly 91% seen once, with about 5.9% in the top ten. The sample in question was peripheral blood, obtained 28 days after the second AZD1222 dose. The receptors shown here come from an adult who received the AZD1222 COVID-19 vaccine.

This chain connects TRBV7-2 to TRBJ2-7, with 7 bases aligning to TRBD1. Per the germline V gene, CDR1 is SGHTA and CDR2 is FQGNSA. This CDR3 region has 15 residues. V lost 3 bases, J lost 5 bases, and 10 bases stayed unmatched. CDR3 loop: CASSFNRDRINEQYF. The CDR3 coding sequence is TGTGCCAGCAGCTTTAACCGGGACAGAATTAACGAGCAGTACTTC.

The chain links TRBV3-1 (or the pseudogene TRBV3-2) to TRBJ2-1; the match to TRBD2 covers 13 bases. Germline lookup yields CDR1 LGHDT and CDR2 YNNKEL (reference sequence). The CDR3 sequence is 22 residues long. V shed 1 base, J shed 0 bases, and the junction held 15 bases outside the gene matches. CDR3 nucleotides: TGTGCCAGCAGCCAAGTCGGGGGAAGGGGACTAGCGGGGTTGAGCTCCTACAATGAGCAGTTCTTC. Its translation is CASSQVGGRGLAGLSSYNEQFF.

The chain is built from TRBV19 and TRBJ2-2, with a weak D call TRBD1 (7 bases). V gave up 0 bases and J gave up 4 bases, with 21 bases separating them. This CDR3 spans 19 amino acids. CDR1 and CDR2 (germline): LNHDA, SQIVND (reference sequence). The CDR3, as DNA: TGTGCCAGTAGTATAGACCGGGGGAGACAGGGATCGAGCACCGGGGAGCTGTTTTTT. Protein: CASSIDRGRQGSSTGELFF.

This chain links TRBV19 with TRBJ1-5; no definite D call. This CDR3 has 14 amino acids. CDR1 is LNHDA and CDR2 is SQIVND in the germline V gene (reference sequence). Trimming pared 6 bases from V and 2 bases from J, leaving 11 bases between. The CDR3 loop is CASSLGRGNQPQHF. DNA of the CDR3: TGTGCCAGTAGCTTGGGCCGGGGCAATCAGCCCCAGCATTTT.

Worth noting for this clone: Other DNA variants within this sample encode the same CDR3. V is TRBV28 and J is TRBJ2-7; D gene ambiguous. CDR1 is MDHEN, CDR2 SYDVKM, per germline. Trimming removed 3 bases from V and 1 base from J, with 4 bases in between. The CDR3 has 12 residues. The CDR3 sequence: CASSFASYEQYF. CDR3 sequence (DNA): TGTGCCAGCAGTTTCGCGTCCTACGAGCAGTACTTC.

The chain employs TRBV11-2 and TRBJ2-3, with a weak D call TRBD1 (5 bases). The CDR3 covers 14 residues. Per germline, CDR1 SGHAT and CDR2 FQNNGV. The germline V and J ends were trimmed by 1 base and 2 bases, with 7 bases remaining between them. DNA for the CDR3: TGTGCCAGCAGCTTAGCAGGGATCACAGATACGCAGTATTTT. It translates to CASSLAGITDTQYF.

This clone was seen a single time. The sample carries other DNA sequences with the same CDR3. The genes are TRBV3-1 (or the pseudogene TRBV3-2) and TRBJ1-2, with 10 nucleotides matching TRBD1. Germline values: CDR1 LGHDT, CDR2 YNNKEL (reference sequence). The length of the CDR3 is 14 residues. V dropped 4 bases and J dropped 3; count of bases not matched to a gene: 2. CDR3 coding DNA: TGTGCCAGCAGCCTAGGGACAGGGGACTATGGCTACACCTTC. This gives the protein CASSLGTGDYGYTF.

The chain couples TRBV28 to TRBJ1-1, with D possibly being TRBD1 (6 bases). CDR3 length: 15 amino acids. Germline V gene sequence: CDR1 MDHEN, CDR2 SYDVKM. V dropped 2 bases and J dropped 1 base, with 11 bases sitting between them. The CDR3 DNA sequence: TGTGCCAGCAGTTTAACAGGGCGGTCGAACACTGAAGCTTTCTTT. The encoded protein is CASSLTGRSNTEAFF.

The gene calls are TRBV6-6 and TRBJ1-2; TRBD1 might be the D (6 bases). Germline V gene lookup returns CDR1 MNHNY and CDR2 SVGAGI (reference sequence). The CDR3 spans 14 residues. V lost 6 bases, J lost 3 bases, and 14 bases lay in between. CDR3 DNA sequence: TGTGCCAGCAGGGCGACAGGAGTAGACTATGGCTACACCTTC. Amino acids: CASRATGVDYGYTF.

This clone was recorded once. CDR3 region: CASRLKIRPGELFF. The CDR3 DNA reads as TGTGCCAGTCGACTGAAGATTAGACCTGGGGAGCTGTTTTTT. The chain has TRBV2 and TRBJ2-2, with D hard to call. Germline CDR1 reads SNHLY; CDR2 reads FYNNEI. This CDR3 contains 14 residues. Trimming stripped 9 bases from V and 8 bases from J, with 19 bases between. Full variable domain (outside the CDR3, taken from reference TRBV2 and TRBJ2-2): EPEVTQTPSHQVTQMGQEVILRCVPISNHLYFYWYRQILGQKVEFLVSFYNNEISEKSEIFDDQFSVERPDGSNFTLKIRSTKLEDSAMYFCASRLKIRPGELFFGEGSRLTVL.

The genes are TRBV27 and TRBJ1-6, with 10 bases fitting TRBD1. Trimming at V came to 6 bases and at J to 8 bases, leaving 4 bases not matched to a gene. Germline CDR1 reads MNHEY; CDR2 reads SMNVEV (reference sequence). The CDR3 runs 14 residues. CDR3 in amino acids: CASSRTGGYSPLHF. CDR3 DNA: TGTGCCAGCAGCCGGACAGGGGGTTATTCACCCCTCCACTTT.

This chain uses TRBV7-2 with TRBJ2-1; 10 bases map to TRBD1. The CDR3 runs to 17 residues. Germline-derived CDR1 and CDR2 are SGHTA and FQGNSA. Trimming cost V 1 base and J 9 bases; bases outside gene matches: 12. The chain's CDR3 is CASSLGSTGTGAFEQFF. CDR3 sequence (DNA): TGTGCCAGCAGCTTAGGATCGACCGGGACAGGGGCATTTGAGCAGTTCTTC.

The chain combines TRBV10-3 with TRBJ1-4, with D hard to call. V shed 3 bases and J shed 1 base, with 9 bases lying between them. This CDR3 region has 15 residues. Germline V lookup: CDR1 ENHRY, CDR2 SYGVKD. The CDR3 bases are TGTGCCATCAGTGATCCAGAGGGAACTAATGAAAAACTGTTTTTT. Translation gives CAISDPEGTNEKLFF.

The chain carries TRBV5-1 and TRBJ2-7; 16 bases line up with TRBD2. The junction had 6 bases not matched to a gene; V was cut back by 4 bases and J by 5 bases. The CDR3 consists of 16 residues. Germline V CDR1 and CDR2: SGHRS, YFSETQ. CDR3 nucleotides: TGCGCCAGCAGCAGTGGGACTAGCGGGAGGGCACACGAGCAGTACTTC. Its protein is CASSSGTSGRAHEQYF. Combining the CDR3 with reference TRBV5-1 and TRBJ2-7 gives the whole variable domain KAGVTQTPRYLIKTRGQQVTLSCSPISGHRSVSWYQQTPGQGLQFLFEYFSETQRNKGNFPGRFSGRQFSNSRSEMNVSTLELGDSALYLCASSSGTSGRAHEQYFGPGTRLTVT.

The chain uses TRBV30 and TRBJ1-4, with D perhaps TRBD1 (6 bases). Trimming took 3 bases from V and 4 from J, leaving 18 bases between them. Germline assignment: CDR1 GTSNPN and CDR2 SVGIG (reference sequence). The CDR3 is made up of 16 amino acids. CDR3 residues: CAWRDTYRANNEKLFF. The CDR3 nucleotides are TGTGCCTGGAGAGATACCTACAGGGCCAATAATGAAAAACTGTTTTTT.

The chain joins TRBV5-4 to TRBJ1-2; a possible D gene is TRBD1 (5 bases). The germline gives CDR1 SGHNT, CDR2 YYREEE (reference sequence). The CDR3 totals 13 residues. V gave up 4 bases and J gave up 8 bases, with 15 bases separating them. The CDR3 spells CASSQGYGEGYTF. The DNA for the CDR3 is TGTGCCAGCAGCCAGGGCTACGGGGAAGGCTACACCTTC.

The CDR3 region is CASSLQGQGAQPQHF. The DNA for the CDR3 is TGTGCCAGCTCACTCCAAGGCCAGGGAGCGCAGCCCCAGCATTTT. V and J are TRBV18 and TRBJ1-5, with D perhaps matching TRBD1 (5 bases). Between the trimmed V and J ends, which lost 4 bases and 7 bases, there was a span of 17 bases. The CDR3 has 15 amino acids. Germline V CDR1 and CDR2: KGHSH, LQKENI. Drawing the rest from reference TRBV18 and TRBJ1-5, the complete variable domain is NAGVMQNPRHLVRRRGQEARLRCSPMKGHSHVYWYRQLPEEGLKFMVYLQKENIIDESGMPKERFSAEFPKEGPSILRIQQVVRGDSAAYFCASSLQGQGAQPQHFGDGTRLSIL.

In the case of this clone: Other DNA variants within this sample encode the same CDR3. The genes are TRBV24-1 and TRBJ2-7, with 7 positions matching TRBD1. Trimming cost V 7 bases and J 4 bases; bases outside gene matches: 6. This CDR3 contains 13 residues. The germline V gene encodes CDR1 KGHDR and CDR2 SFDVKD. The CDR3 DNA reads as TGTGCCACCAGCTCGGACAGGTCTTACGAGCAGTACTTC. Protein: CATSSDRSYEQYF.

The chain combines TRBV11-2 with TRBJ1-3; D is ambiguous. The V end was cut by 2 bases, the J end by 0 bases, with 5 bases between. Germline V gene sequence: CDR1 SGHAT, CDR2 FQNNGV. This CDR3 comprises 14 residues. The CDR3 loop is CASSLSYSGNTIYF. The CDR3 region has the DNA TGTGCCAGCAGCTTAAGTTACTCTGGAAACACCATATATTTT.

V and J are TRBV24-1 and TRBJ1-1; no firm D call. The CDR3 has 12 amino acids. In germline, CDR1 is KGHDR, CDR2 SFDVKD. The V end lost 0 bases, the J end lost 7 bases, and 5 bases lay between the germline ends. The CDR3 DNA is TGTGCCACCAGTGATTTGCCATTTGAAGCTTTCTTT. It specifies CATSDLPFEAFF.

The V and J genes are TRBV6-5 and TRBJ2-2, with D possibly matching TRBD2 (5 bases). The CDR3 sequence is 14 residues long. Germline assignment: CDR1 MNHEY and CDR2 SVGAGI. The V gene lost 4 bases and the J gene lost 1 base, with 7 bases spanning the gap. The CDR3 DNA follows: TGTGCCAGCAGTTCGGACTTGAACACCGGGGAGCTGTTTTTT. Protein product: CASSSDLNTGELFF.